Listed here are 20 T cell receptor beta chains from one sample, sequenced in a study of shared clonotypes between healthy human individuals (dated by TCRdb to about 2020). The library relied on the immunoSEQ multiplex PCR assay. This immuneACCESS table, as held by TCRdb, lists in-frame sequences with V and J called but not all clones. Of the missing ones, under half trace to an unresolved V gene in checked studies; the others have no known cause. Here the sample has about 380,000 clones; 90% to 98% occur a single time. Together, the top ten hold 0.32% of the sample. The source material was memory CD8+ T cells sorted from blood. The cell subset or site label, read with the paper, signifies: CD45RO+ cells pooled with CCR7-negative TemRA cells. These receptors were collected from a man aged 25-45 years in good health.

This sequence joins TRBV7-2 and TRBJ2-1; D possibly uses TRBD1 or TRBD2 (5 bases each). V shed 1 base and J shed 6 bases, with 13 bases lying between them. The germline V gene encodes CDR1 SGHTA and CDR2 FQGNSA. The CDR3 runs 15 residues. The CDR3 DNA follows: TGTGCCAGCAGCTTAGACGGGACCCTCCCCAATGAGCAGTTCTTC. It is translated as CASSLDGTLPNEQFF.

This chain connects TRBV5-1 to TRBJ2-3; weak D call: TRBD2 (6 bases). The V end lost 2 bases, the J end lost 5 bases, and 12 bases lay between the germline ends. From germline, CDR1 is SGHRS and CDR2 YFSETQ. This CDR3 spans 14 amino acids. In nucleotides, the CDR3 is TGCGCCAGCAGCTTTCAGCGGGCTGAAGATACGCAGTATTTT. This encodes CASSFQRAEDTQYF.

V gene TRBV6-6 combines with J gene TRBJ1-5, with unresolved D. The CDR3 extends over 14 amino acids. The germline gives CDR1 MNHNY, CDR2 SVGAGI (reference sequence). V was pared by 3 bases and J by 2 bases, with 8 bases between. CDR3 nucleotides: TGTGCCAGCAGTTATTGGCAGGGCAATCAGCCCCAGCATTTT. Translation gives CASSYWQGNQPQHF.

This chain uses TRBV4-2 with TRBJ2-2; the match to TRBD2 covers 9 bases. V dropped 0 bases and J dropped 5; count of bases not matched to a gene: 4. The CDR3 covers 16 residues. The V gene's germline CDR1 is LGHNA and CDR2 YNFKEQ. The CDR3 nucleotides are TGTGCCAGCAGCCAAGATCAGGCGGGAGGGACCGGGGAGCTGTTTTTT. It is translated as CASSQDQAGGTGELFF.

This chain joins TRBV5-1 and TRBJ2-5, with TRBD1 matching 10 bases. Looked up from germline, CDR1 is SGHRS and CDR2 is YFSETQ. V was clipped by 3 bases and J by 6 bases; unmatched bases: 2. There are 13 residues in the CDR3. DNA for the CDR3: TGCGCCAGCAGCTGGGACAGGGGAAAGACCCAGTACTTC. It is translated as CASSWDRGKTQYF.

CDR3 in amino acids: CASSFEGRGADEQYF. CDR3 nucleotide sequence: TGTGCCAGCAGTTTTGAGGGACGGGGCGCGGACGAGCAGTACTTC. The V and J genes are TRBV27 and TRBJ2-7; D may correspond to TRBD1 or TRBD2 (5 bases each). V was trimmed by 3 bases and J by 5 bases, leaving 17 bases between them. CDR3 length: 15 residues. CDR1 MNHEY and CDR2 SMNVEV come from the germline V gene (reference sequence).

J is TRBJ2-7 and V is TRBV6-5, with D tentatively TRBD2 (6 bases). The V gene's germline CDR1 is MNHEY and CDR2 SVGAGI. The CDR3 loop spans 15 amino acids. Trimming stripped 0 bases from V and 0 bases from J, with 9 bases between. The CDR3 nucleotides read TGTGCCAGCAGTTACTCCTCGGACTACTCCTACGAGCAGTACTTC. Its protein product is CASSYSSDYSYEQYF.

The chain joins TRBV7-2 to TRBJ2-6; D gene uncertain. The V and J ends lost 1 base and 0 bases respectively, with 7 bases between them. CDR3 length equals 16 residues. Germline V lookup: CDR1 SGHTA, CDR2 FQGNSA. The CDR3: CASSLGANSGANVLTF. The DNA of the CDR3 is TGTGCCAGCAGCTTAGGTGCTAACTCTGGGGCCAACGTCCTGACTTTC.

This sequence joins TRBV4-2 and TRBJ2-2; no definite D call. CDR1 and CDR2 from the germline V gene are LGHNA and YNFKEQ. This CDR3 has 17 residues. V dropped 0 bases and J dropped 0 bases, with 11 bases sitting between them. For the CDR3, the DNA is TGTGCCAGCAGCCAAGAAGGCACCAACGCGAACACCGGGGAGCTGTTTTTT. This gives the protein CASSQEGTNANTGELFF.

V and J are TRBV7-9 and TRBJ2-6; D may be TRBD1 (6 bases). V lost 5 bases, J lost 2 bases, and 16 bases lay in between. There are 17 residues in the CDR3. Germline CDR1 is SEHNR and CDR2 is FQNEAQ (reference sequence). CDR3 residues: CASSPDRSRTGANVLTF. In nucleotides, the CDR3 is TGTGCCAGCAGCCCCGACAGGTCCAGAACTGGGGCCAACGTCCTGACTTTC.

This chain joins TRBV9 and TRBJ2-5, with 9 bases fitting TRBD1. J was trimmed by 2 bases and V by 7 bases; bases with no gene match: 0. The CDR3 contains 12 residues. CDR1 is SGDLS and CDR2 is YYNGEE in the germline V gene. CDR3 sequence reads: CASGTGQETQYF. The DNA of the CDR3 is TGTGCCAGCGGGACAGGGCAAGAGACCCAGTACTTC.

J is TRBJ2-1 and V is TRBV5-4, with TRBD2 identical over 7 bases. Per the germline V gene, CDR1 is SGHNT and CDR2 is YYREEE (reference sequence). V shed 0 bases, J shed 4 bases, and the junction held 13 bases outside the gene matches. The CDR3 runs to 18 residues. CDR3 loop: CASSLGGLHNRVYNEQFF. The DNA for the CDR3 is TGTGCCAGCAGCTTGGGGGGACTACATAACCGGGTTTACAATGAGCAGTTCTTC.

The CDR3 nucleotides read TGTGCCAGCAGCGTAGGGACAAACTCCTACAATGAGCAGTTCTTC. Its protein is CASSVGTNSYNEQFF. The genes are TRBV9 and TRBJ2-1, with D possibly being TRBD1 (5 bases). CDR3 length equals 15 residues. In germline, CDR1 is SGDLS, CDR2 YYNGEE. Trimming took 0 bases from V and 0 from J, leaving 7 bases between them.

The chain couples TRBV9 to TRBJ1-2; 11 bases line up with TRBD1. Germline CDR1 SGDLS, CDR2 YYNGEE. CDR3 length: 16 amino acids. With 2 bases clipped from V and 4 bases from J, the junction kept 7 bases outside the gene matches. CDR3 nucleotides: TGTGCCAGCAGCGTTTTAACCGGGACAGGGGGCTATGGCTACACCTTC. Amino acids: CASSVLTGTGGYGYTF.

The rearrangement joins TRBV5-1 to TRBJ1-4; 7 bases fit TRBD1. The V gene's germline CDR1 is SGHRS and CDR2 YFSETQ. The V and J ends lost 1 base and 7 bases, in that order; junction bases with no gene match: 7. The CDR3 runs 15 residues. The chain's CDR3 is CASSLKQGLGEKLFF. DNA for the CDR3: TGCGCCAGCAGCTTGAAACAGGGGCTCGGTGAAAAACTGTTTTTT.

The chain combines TRBV7-8 with TRBJ2-7; tentative D call: TRBD2 (5 bases). The V gene's germline CDR1 is SGHVS and CDR2 FQNEAQ. CDR3 length: 14 amino acids. Trimming left V 6 bases short and J 4 bases short, with 16 bases between. CDR3 loop: CASRTYGERYEQYF. CDR3 nucleotide sequence: TGTGCCAGCAGGACCTATGGGGAGAGGTACGAGCAGTACTTC. Using reference TRBV7-8 and TRBJ2-7 for the parts outside the CDR3, the full variable domain is GAGVSQSPRYKVAKRGQDVALRCDPISGHVSLFWYQQALGQGPEFLTYFQNEAQLDKSGLPSDRFFAERPEGSVSTLKIQRTQQEDSAVYLCASRTYGERYEQYFGPGTRLTVT.

The rearrangement uses TRBV28 and TRBJ1-1, with D maybe TRBD1 (5 bases). The CDR3 consists of 12 residues. Germline CDR1 and CDR2: MDHEN and SYDVKM. V was cut by 6 bases and J by 11 bases, with 16 bases left in between. The CDR3 sequence: CASSPPRGGAFF. The CDR3 nucleotides read TGTGCCAGCAGCCCGCCACGGGGCGGGGCTTTCTTT.

The chain combines TRBV7-2 with TRBJ2-7; TRBD2 matches at 8 bases. CDR3 length: 13 amino acids. Germline loops: CDR1 SGHTA, CDR2 FQGNSA. V shed 3 bases, J shed 5 bases, and the junction held 3 bases outside the gene matches. The CDR3 reads CASSFGGRNEQYF. In nucleotides, the CDR3 is TGTGCCAGCAGCTTTGGCGGGAGGAACGAGCAGTACTTC.

The V and J genes are TRBV5-1 and TRBJ2-7, with 8 positions matching TRBD1. J lost 7 bases, V lost 4 bases, and 10 bases had no gene match. Germline assignment: CDR1 SGHRS and CDR2 YFSETQ. The CDR3 has 14 amino acids. CDR3 residues: CASSLLDRVGEQYF. CDR3 bases: TGCGCCAGCAGCCTATTGGACAGGGTGGGGGAGCAGTACTTC.

The genes are TRBV6-6 and TRBJ1-5; 9 bases fit TRBD1. J was trimmed by 4 bases and V by 4 bases; bases with no gene match: 5. Germline CDR1 is MNHNY and CDR2 is SVGAGI (reference sequence). This CDR3 is 15 amino acids long. The DNA of the CDR3 is TGTGCCAGCAGTTTCCCGGGACAGGGTAATCAGCCCCAGCATTTT. This codes for CASSFPGQGNQPQHF.